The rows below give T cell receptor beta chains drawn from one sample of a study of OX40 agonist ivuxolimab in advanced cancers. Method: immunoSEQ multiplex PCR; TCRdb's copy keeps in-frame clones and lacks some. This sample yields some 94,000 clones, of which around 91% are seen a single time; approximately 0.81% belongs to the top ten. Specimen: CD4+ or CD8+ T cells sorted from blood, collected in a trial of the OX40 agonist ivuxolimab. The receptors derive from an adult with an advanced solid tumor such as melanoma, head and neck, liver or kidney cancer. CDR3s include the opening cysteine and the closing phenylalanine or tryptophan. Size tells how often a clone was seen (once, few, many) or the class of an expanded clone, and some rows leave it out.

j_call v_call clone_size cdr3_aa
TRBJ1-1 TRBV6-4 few CASSDEGGTEAFF
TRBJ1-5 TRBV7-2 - CASSLVAGAQPQHF
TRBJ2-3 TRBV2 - CASSDWVAGGQASTDTQYF
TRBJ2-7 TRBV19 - CASSITGQTYEQYF
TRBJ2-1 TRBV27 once CASSLFSSQYNEQFF
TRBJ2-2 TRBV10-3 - CAITTGTGVDTGELFF
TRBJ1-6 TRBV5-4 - CASSFGFQSSYNSPLHF
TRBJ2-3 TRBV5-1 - CASSLAAGEGTDTQYF
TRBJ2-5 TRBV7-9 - CASSASRGDRQETQYF
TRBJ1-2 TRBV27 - CASRARGWNYGYTF
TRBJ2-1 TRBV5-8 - CASSLEGTRTYNEQFF
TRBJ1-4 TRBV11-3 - CASSPGQGANEKLFF
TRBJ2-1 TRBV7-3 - CASSLLWLPPYNEQFF
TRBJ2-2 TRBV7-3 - CASSLNSNTGELFF
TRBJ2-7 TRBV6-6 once CASSSPGDRLSYEQYF
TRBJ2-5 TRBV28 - CASSLGEGWWETQYF
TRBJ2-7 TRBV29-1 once CSVRDRGNSYEQYF
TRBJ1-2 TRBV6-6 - CASSPGDYGYTF
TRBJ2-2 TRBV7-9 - CASSFPTGELFF
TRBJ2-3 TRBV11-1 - CASSLVSSGTRITDTQYF
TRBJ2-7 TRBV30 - CAWSPQGPEQYF
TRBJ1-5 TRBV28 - CASNGQGAGQPQHF